This T cell receptor beta chain was captured by sequencing in a study of shared clonotypes between healthy human individuals. Terminally differentiated effector memory CD45RA+ cells were excluded from the naive CD8 cells, which were CD45RO-negative and positively selected for CCR7. V gave up 0 bases and J gave up 7 bases, with 3 bases separating them. Germline V gene sequence: CDR1 SGHDN, CDR2 FVKESK. The CDR3 sequence is 11 residues long. Clones were read by immunoSEQ multiplex PCR, and TCRdb kept only the in-frame ones, dropping some. The sample carries about 2,100,000 clones, about 93% recorded once.

The chain is built from TRBV14 and TRBJ1-2; D ambiguous. The clonotype comes from a man between 18 and 29 years old in good health. Some clones in this sample may be carry-over from other donors' samples. Sequencing was performed on naive CD8+ T cells from PBMCs. Written as DNA, the CDR3 is TGTGCCAGCAGCCAAGACGGTGGCTACACCTTC. This encodes CASSQDGGYTF.